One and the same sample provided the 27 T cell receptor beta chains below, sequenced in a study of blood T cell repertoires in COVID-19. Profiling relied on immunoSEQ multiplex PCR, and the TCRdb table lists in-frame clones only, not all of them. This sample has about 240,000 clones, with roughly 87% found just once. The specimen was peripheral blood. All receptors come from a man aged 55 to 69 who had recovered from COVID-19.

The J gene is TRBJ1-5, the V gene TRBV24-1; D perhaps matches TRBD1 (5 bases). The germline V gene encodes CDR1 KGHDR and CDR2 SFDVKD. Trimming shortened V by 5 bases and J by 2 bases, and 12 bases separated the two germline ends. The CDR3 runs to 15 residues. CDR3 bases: TGTGCCACCAGTGGCCCGGGAGGGGGCAATCAGCCCCAGCATTTT. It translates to CATSGPGGGNQPQHF.

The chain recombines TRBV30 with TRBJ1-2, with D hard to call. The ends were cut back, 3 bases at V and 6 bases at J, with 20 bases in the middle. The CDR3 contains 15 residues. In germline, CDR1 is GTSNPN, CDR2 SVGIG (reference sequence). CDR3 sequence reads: CAWSPPGLVVHGYTF. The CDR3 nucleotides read TGTGCCTGGAGCCCCCCCGGTCTAGTTGTCCATGGCTACACCTTC.

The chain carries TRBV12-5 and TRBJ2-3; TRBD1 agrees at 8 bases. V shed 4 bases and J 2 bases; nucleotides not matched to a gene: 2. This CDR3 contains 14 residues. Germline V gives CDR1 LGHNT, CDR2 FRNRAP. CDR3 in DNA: TGTGCTAGTGGTTCGGGACAGGACACAGATACGCAGTATTTT. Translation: CASGSGQDTDTQYF.

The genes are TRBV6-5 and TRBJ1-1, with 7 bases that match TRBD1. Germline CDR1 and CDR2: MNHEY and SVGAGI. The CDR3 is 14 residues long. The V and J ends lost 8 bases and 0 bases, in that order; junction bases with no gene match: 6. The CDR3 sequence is CASQDRVMNTEAFF. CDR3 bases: TGTGCCAGCCAAGACAGGGTCATGAACACTGAAGCTTTCTTT.

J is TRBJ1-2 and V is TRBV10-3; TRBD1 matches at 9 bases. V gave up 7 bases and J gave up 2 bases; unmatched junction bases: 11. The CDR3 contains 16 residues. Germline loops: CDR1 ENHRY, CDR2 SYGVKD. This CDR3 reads CAIKILRTGENYGYTF. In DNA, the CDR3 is TGTGCCATCAAGATCCTCCGGACAGGGGAAAACTATGGCTACACCTTC.

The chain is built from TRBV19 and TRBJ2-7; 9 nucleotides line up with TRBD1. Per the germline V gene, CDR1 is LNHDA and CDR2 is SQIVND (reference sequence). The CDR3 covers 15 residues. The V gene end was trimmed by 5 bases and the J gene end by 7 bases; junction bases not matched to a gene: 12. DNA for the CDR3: TGTGCCAGTAGTGTCGGACAGGGGATCCGTGGGGAGCAGTACTTC. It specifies CASSVGQGIRGEQYF.

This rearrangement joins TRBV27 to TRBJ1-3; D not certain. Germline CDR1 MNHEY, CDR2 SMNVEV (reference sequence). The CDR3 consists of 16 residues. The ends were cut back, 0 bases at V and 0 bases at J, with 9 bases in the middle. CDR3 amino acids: CASSLSPGFSGNTIYF. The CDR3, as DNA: TGTGCCAGCAGTTTATCGCCAGGTTTCTCTGGAAACACCATATATTTT.

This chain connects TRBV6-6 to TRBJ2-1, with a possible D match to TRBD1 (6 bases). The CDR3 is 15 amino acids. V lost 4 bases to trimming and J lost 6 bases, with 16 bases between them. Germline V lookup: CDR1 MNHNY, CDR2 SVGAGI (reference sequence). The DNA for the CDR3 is TGTGCCAGCAGTTGGGCCGGACAGAGTCTCAATGAGCAGTTCTTC. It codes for CASSWAGQSLNEQFF.

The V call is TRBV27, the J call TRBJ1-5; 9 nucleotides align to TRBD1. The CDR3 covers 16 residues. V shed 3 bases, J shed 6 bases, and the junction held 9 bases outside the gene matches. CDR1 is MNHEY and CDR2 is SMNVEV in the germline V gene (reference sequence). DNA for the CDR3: TGTGCCAGCAGTTTCAGACAGGGGGGAGCGGGTCAGCCCCAGCATTTT. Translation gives CASSFRQGGAGQPQHF.

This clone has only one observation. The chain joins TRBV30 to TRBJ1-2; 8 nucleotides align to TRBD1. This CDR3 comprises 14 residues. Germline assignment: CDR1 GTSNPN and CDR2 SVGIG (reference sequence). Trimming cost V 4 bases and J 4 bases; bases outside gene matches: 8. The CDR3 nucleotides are TGTGCCTGGACAGGGGGCTACAGAGGCTATGGCTACACCTTC. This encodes CAWTGGYRGYGYTF.

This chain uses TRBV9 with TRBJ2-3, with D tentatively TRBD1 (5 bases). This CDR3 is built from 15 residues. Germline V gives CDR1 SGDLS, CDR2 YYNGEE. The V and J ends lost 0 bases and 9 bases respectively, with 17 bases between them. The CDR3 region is CASSVAQGQRVTQYF. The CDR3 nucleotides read TGTGCCAGCAGCGTAGCTCAAGGACAAAGGGTAACGCAGTATTTT.

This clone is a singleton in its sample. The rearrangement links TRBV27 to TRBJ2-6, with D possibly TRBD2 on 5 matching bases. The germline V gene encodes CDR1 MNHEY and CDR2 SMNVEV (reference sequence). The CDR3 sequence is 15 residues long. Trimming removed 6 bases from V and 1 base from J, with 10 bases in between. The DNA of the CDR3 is TGTGCCAGCAGCCCCCGGAGGTCTGGGGCCAACGTCCTGACTTTC. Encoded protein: CASSPRRSGANVLTF.

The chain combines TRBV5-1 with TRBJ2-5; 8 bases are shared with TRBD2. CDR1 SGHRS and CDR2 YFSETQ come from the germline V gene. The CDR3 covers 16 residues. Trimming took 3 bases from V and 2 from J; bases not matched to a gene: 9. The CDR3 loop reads CASSSSGGALQETQYF. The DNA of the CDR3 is TGCGCCAGCAGCTCTTCGGGAGGGGCCTTACAAGAGACCCAGTACTTC.

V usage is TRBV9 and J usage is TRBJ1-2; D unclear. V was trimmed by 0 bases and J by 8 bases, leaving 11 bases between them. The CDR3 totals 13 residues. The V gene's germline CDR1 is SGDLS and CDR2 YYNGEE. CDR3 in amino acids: CASSVDPGSGYTF. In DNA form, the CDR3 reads TGTGCCAGCAGCGTAGACCCGGGGTCGGGCTACACCTTC.

The CDR3 nucleotides read TGCGCCAGCAGACGGGACTCCCCCCTTTGGGAGCAGTACTTC. Protein: CASRRDSPLWEQYF. The chain couples TRBV10-2 to TRBJ2-7, with D possibly TRBD2 on 6 matching bases. From germline, CDR1 is WSHSY and CDR2 SAAADI. Trimming removed 6 bases from V and 7 bases from J, with 19 bases in between. This CDR3 has 14 amino acids.

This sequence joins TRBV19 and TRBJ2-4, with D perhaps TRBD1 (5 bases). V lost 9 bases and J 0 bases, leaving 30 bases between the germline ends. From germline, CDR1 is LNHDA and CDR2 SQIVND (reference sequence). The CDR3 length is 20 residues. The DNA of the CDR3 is TGTGCCAGCCGCCCCGAATTAAGACAGTTAGACAAGAAAGCCAAAAACATTCAGTACTTC. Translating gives CASRPELRQLDKKAKNIQYF.

CDR3 coding DNA: TGTGCCAGCACGCAGGGATATCGAGGCGAAGAGACCCAGTACTTC. Translation gives CASTQGYRGEETQYF. The chain joins TRBV9 to TRBJ2-5, with TRBD1 as a possible D gene (5 bases). Trimming shortened V by 6 bases and J by 3 bases, and 18 bases separated the two germline ends. CDR1 is SGDLS and CDR2 is YYNGEE in the germline V gene. The CDR3 loop spans 15 amino acids.

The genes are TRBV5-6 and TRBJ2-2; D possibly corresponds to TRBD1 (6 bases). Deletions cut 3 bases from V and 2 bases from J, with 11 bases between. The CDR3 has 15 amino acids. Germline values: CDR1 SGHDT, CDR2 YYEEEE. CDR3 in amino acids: CASSSDSVNTGELFF. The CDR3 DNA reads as TGTGCCAGCAGCTCGGACAGCGTAAACACCGGGGAGCTGTTTTTT. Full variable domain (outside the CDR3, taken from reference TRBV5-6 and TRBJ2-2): DAGVTQSPTHLIKTRGQQVTLRCSPKSGHDTVSWYQQALGQGPQFIFQYYEEEERQRGNFPDRFSGHQFPNYSSELNVNALLLGDSALYLCASSSDSVNTGELFFGEGSRLTVL.

This chain's CDR3 is CASSLVTPGDYGYTF. The CDR3 region has the DNA TGTGCCAGCAGCTTAGTAACGCCCGGAGACTATGGCTACACCTTC. V is TRBV7-9 and J is TRBJ1-2; D gene uncertain. This CDR3 comprises 15 residues. Germline V gives CDR1 SEHNR, CDR2 FQNEAQ (reference sequence). Trimming shortened V by 1 base and J by 3 bases, and 12 bases separated the two germline ends.

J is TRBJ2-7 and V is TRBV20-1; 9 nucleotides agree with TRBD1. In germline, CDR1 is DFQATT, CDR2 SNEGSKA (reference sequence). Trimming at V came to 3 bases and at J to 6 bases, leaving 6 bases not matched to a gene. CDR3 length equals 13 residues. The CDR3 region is CSASVGTGLEQYF. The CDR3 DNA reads TGCAGTGCTAGTGTCGGGACAGGGCTCGAGCAGTACTTC.

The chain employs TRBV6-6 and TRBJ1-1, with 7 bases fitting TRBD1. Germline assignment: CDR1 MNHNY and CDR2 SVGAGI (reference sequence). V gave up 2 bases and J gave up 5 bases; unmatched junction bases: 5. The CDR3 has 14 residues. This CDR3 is CASSYRGLGTEAFF. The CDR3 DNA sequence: TGTGCCAGCAGTTACAGGGGGCTGGGGACTGAAGCTTTCTTT.

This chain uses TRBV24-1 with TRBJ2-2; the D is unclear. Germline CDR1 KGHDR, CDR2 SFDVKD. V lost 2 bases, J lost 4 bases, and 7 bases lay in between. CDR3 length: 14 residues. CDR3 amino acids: CATSDSRLTGELFF. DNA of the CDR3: TGTGCCACCAGTGATTCGAGGCTCACCGGGGAGCTGTTTTTT.

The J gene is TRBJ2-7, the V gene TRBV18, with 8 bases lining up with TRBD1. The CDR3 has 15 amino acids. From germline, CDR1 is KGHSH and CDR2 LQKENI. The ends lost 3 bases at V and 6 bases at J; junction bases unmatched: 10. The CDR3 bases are TGTGCCAGCTCACCCGGACAGGGAGGTGCGAGCGAGCAGTACGTC. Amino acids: CASSPGQGGASEQYV.

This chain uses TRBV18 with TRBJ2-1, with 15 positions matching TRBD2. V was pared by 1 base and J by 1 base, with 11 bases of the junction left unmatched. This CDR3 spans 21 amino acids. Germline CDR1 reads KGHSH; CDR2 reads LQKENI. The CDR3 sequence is CASSPRTPGLAGGRSYNEQFF. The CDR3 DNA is TGTGCCAGCTCACCACGGACTCCCGGACTAGCGGGGGGGCGGTCCTACAATGAGCAGTTCTTC.

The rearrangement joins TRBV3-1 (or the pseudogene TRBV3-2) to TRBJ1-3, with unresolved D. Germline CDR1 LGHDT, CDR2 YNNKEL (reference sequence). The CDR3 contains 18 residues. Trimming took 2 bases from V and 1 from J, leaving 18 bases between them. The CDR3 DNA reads TGTGCCAGCAGCCAACTCCTTGGAGGGATCGGGTCTGGAAACACCATATATTTT. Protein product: CASSQLLGGIGSGNTIYF.

The CDR3 spells CSASRTGEGTQYF. Written as DNA, the CDR3 is TGCAGTGCTAGTCGGACGGGGGAGGGGACCCAGTACTTC. The chain has TRBV20-1 and TRBJ2-5; TRBD2 matches at 7 bases. V lost 3 bases to trimming and J lost 7 bases; unmatched junction nucleotides: 8. Germline-derived CDR1 and CDR2 are DFQATT and SNEGSKA (reference sequence). The CDR3 length is 13 residues.

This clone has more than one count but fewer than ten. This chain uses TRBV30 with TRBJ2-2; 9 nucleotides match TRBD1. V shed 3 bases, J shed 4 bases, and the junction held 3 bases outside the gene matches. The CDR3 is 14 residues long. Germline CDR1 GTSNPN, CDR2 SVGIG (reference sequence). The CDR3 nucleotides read TGTGCCTGGAGAAACAGGGGGCGCACCGGGGAGCTGTTTTTT. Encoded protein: CAWRNRGRTGELFF.